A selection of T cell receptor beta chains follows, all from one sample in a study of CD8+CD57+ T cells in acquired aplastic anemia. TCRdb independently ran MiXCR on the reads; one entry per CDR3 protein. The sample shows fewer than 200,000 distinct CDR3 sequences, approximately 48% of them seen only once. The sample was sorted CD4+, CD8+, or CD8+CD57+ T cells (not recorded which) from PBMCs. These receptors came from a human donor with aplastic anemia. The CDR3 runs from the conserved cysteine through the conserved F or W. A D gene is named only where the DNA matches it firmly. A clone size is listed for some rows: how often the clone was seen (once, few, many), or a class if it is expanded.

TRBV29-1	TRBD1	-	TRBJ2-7	TGCAGCCCCCAGGGACAGGGAGGCCTCGAGCAGTACTTC	CSPQGQGGLEQYF
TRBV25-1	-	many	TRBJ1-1	TGTGCCAGCGTGGACAGTAAGGGGATGACTGAAGCTTTCTTT	CASVDSKGMTEAFF
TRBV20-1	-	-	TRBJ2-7	TGCAGTGCTAGGGCAGGGGTCTACGAGCAGTACTTC	CSARAGVYEQYF
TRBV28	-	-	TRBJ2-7	TGTGCCAGCAGTGATTCAGCAGGGAAAAGATACGAGCAGTACTTC	CASSDSAGKRYEQYF
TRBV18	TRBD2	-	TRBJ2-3	TGTGCCAGCTCGACAGGCGGACTAGCGGGCGATACGCAGTGTTTT	CASSTGGLAGDTQCF
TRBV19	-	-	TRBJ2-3	TGTGCCAGTGGGGAGGGGGCAGGCACAGATACGCAGTATTTT	CASGEGAGTDTQYF
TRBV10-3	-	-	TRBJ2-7	TGTGCCATCAGTGAGTCGGCAGGGGATTCCTACGAGCAGTACTTC	CAISESAGDSYEQYF
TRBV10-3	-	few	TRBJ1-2	TGTGCCATCAGTGAGTCGCGGGGGGTGCATGGCTACACCTTC	CAISESRGVHGYTF
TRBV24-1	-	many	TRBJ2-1	TGTGCCACCTCTCCCGAACGGCCCGAGGGGAATGAGCAGTTCTTC	CATSPERPEGNEQFF
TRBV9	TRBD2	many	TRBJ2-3	TGTGCCAGCAGCGTATGGGGGGGAAACACAGATACGCAGTATTTT	CASSVWGGNTDTQYF
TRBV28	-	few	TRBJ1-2	TGTGCCAGCAGTTTATTTGGCTATGGCTACACCTTC	CASSLFGYGYTF
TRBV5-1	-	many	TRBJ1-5	TGCGCCAGCAGCTTGGGGGTAGATCAGCCCCAGCATTTT	CASSLGVDQPQHF
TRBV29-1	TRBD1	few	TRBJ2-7	TGCAGCTTGGCCGGGCAGGGGGCAGTTGAGCAGTACTTC	CSLAGQGAVEQYF
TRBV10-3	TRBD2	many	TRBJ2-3	TGTGCCATCAGTCGAGCGGGGGACGTCACAGATACGCAGTATTTT	CAISRAGDVTDTQYF
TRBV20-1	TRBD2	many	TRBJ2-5	TGCAGTGTTTCGACTGGACTAGCGGGGGTAGTTCGACAAGAGACCCAGTACTTC	CSVSTGLAGVVRQETQYF
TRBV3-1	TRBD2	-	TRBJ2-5	TGTGCCAGCAGCCCGATCGCCGGGACTAGCGACAACCAAGAGACCCAGTACTTC	CASSPIAGTSDNQETQYF
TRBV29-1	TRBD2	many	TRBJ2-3	TGCAGCGTTGAGGCGGGGGTTAGAGATACGCAGTATTTT	CSVEAGVRDTQYF
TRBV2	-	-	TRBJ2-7	TGTGCCAGCAGCCTGACCAGGGGAGTGTGGGAGCAGTACTTC	CASSLTRGVWEQYF
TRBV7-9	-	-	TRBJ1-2	TGTGCCAGCAGCGCACGGGAGGGCAACTATGGCTACACCTTC	CASSAREGNYGYTF
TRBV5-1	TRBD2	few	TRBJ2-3	TGCGCCAGCAGTCCAGAACTAGCGGGAGGTCCCGATACGCAGTATTTT	CASSPELAGGPDTQYF
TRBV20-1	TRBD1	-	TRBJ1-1	TGCAGTGCGAGCAACACAGGGGTAGAAGGGGAAGCTTTCTTT	CSASNTGVEGEAFF
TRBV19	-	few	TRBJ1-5	TGTGCCAGTAGTATGGGGGGGCTAGGGGATCAGCCCCAGCATTTT	CASSMGGLGDQPQHF
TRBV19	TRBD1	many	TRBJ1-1	TGTGCCAGTCTGGGACAGCCCTTCATGAACACTGAAGCTTTCTTT	CASLGQPFMNTEAFF